These T cell receptor beta chains were read from a single sample in a study of cytomegalovirus exposure and HLA in healthy donors. Repertoires were generated with immunoSEQ multiplex PCR, while TCRdb's copy carries only in-frame clones and drops some. The table has roughly 180,000 clones, more than 70% seen once. The specimen was PBMCs. Receptors originate from a young man in good health and CMV-seronegative. CDR3s include the opening cysteine and the closing phenylalanine or tryptophan. A D gene is named only where the DNA matches it firmly. Not all rows give a size; the values are once, few, many and, for expanded clones, a class.

V gene	clone size	J gene	D gene	CDR3 protein	CDR3 DNA
TRBV28	.	TRBJ2-5	TRBD2	CASSLTTSGETQYF	TGTGCCAGCAGTTTAACGACTAGCGGAGAGACCCAGTACTTC
TRBV27	.	TRBJ1-5	.	CASSSLLLSGQPQHF	TGTGCCAGCAGTTCCTTACTCCTCAGCGGGCAGCCCCAGCATTTT
TRBV15	.	TRBJ1-4	TRBD1	CATLREGGNEKLFF	TGTGCCACCCTACGGGAAGGGGGCAATGAAAAACTGTTTTTT
TRBV7-6	.	TRBJ1-1	.	CASSLEVVGPEAFF	TGTGCCAGCAGCTTAGAGGTTGTGGGGCCTGAAGCTTTCTTT
TRBV7-2	.	TRBJ2-7	TRBD2	CASSPLGLAGISYEQYF	TGTGCCAGCAGCCCCCTCGGACTAGCGGGAATCTCCTACGAGCAGTACTTC
TRBV30	.	TRBJ1-1	.	CAWSVFGRQNTEAFF	TGTGCCTGGAGTGTGTTCGGCAGACAGAACACTGAAGCTTTCTTT
TRBV4-1	.	TRBJ2-7	TRBD1	CASSQGPGTGGMYEQYF	TGCGCCAGCAGCCAAGGACCCGGGACAGGGGGCATGTACGAGCAGTACTTC
TRBV5-4	.	TRBJ1-2	.	CASSLEGSLEYGYTF	TGTGCCAGCAGCTTGGAGGGGTCCTTAGAATATGGCTACACCTTC
TRBV7-8	.	TRBJ2-7	.	CASSLGRGVMNEQYF	TGTGCCAGCAGCTTAGGTCGGGGTGTTATGAACGAGCAGTACTTC
TRBV7-9	few	TRBJ2-7	TRBD2	CASSLSFSVRGEGYEQYF	TGTGCCAGCAGCTTATCTTTTTCGGTGCGGGGGGAGGGCTACGAGCAGTACTTC
TRBV19	.	TRBJ2-7	TRBD2	CASSIGLAGEQYF	TGTGCCAGTAGTATCGGACTAGCAGGCGAGCAGTACTTC
TRBV28	.	TRBJ2-2	TRBD2	CASRGLAVNTGELFF	TGTGCCAGCAGAGGACTAGCGGTGAACACCGGGGAGCTGTTTTTT
TRBV4-2	few	TRBJ1-1	.	CASSQTTMEARAFF	TGTGCCAGCAGCCAAACTACGATGGAGGCACGAGCTTTCTTT
TRBV30	.	TRBJ2-7	TRBD2	CALAGGYEQYF	TGTGCCTTAGCGGGGGGGTACGAGCAGTACTTC
TRBV18	.	TRBJ1-6	TRBD1	CASSPDRVNSPLHF	TGTGCCAGCTCACCAGACAGGGTTAATTCACCCCTCCACTTT
TRBV18	.	TRBJ1-1	TRBD1	CASSQDRAEGTEAFF	TGTGCCAGCTCACAAGACAGGGCAGAGGGCACTGAAGCTTTCTTT
TRBV5-3	.	TRBJ1-5	.	CARSLDRSTQPQHF	TGTGCCAGAAGCTTGGACAGAAGCACTCAGCCCCAGCATTTT
TRBV5-1	.	TRBJ1-3	.	CASSLGQRLYGNTIYF	TGCGCCAGCAGCCTCGGACAGCGGCTATATGGAAACACCATATATTTT
TRBV6-5	.	TRBJ2-7	.	CASSPALANAYEQYF	TGTGCCAGCAGCCCCGCCCTAGCGAACGCCTACGAGCAGTACTTC
TRBV12-5	.	TRBJ2-2	TRBD1	CASGLPRDRGLILPTNTGELFF	TGTGCTAGTGGTTTGCCCCGGGACAGGGGCCTTATACTCCCTACGAACACCGGGGAGCTGTTTTTT
TRBV6-6	.	TRBJ2-1	TRBD2	CASSFGLEVVNEQFF	TGTGCCAGCAGCTTCGGACTAGAGGTAGTCAATGAGCAGTTCTTC
TRBV7-8	.	TRBJ2-7	.	CASSLGFRVYEQYF	TGTGCCAGCAGCTTAGGCTTCAGGGTATACGAGCAGTACTTC
TRBV4-1	.	TRBJ1-2	.	CASSQGFVGENYGYTF	TGCGCCAGCAGCCAAGGGTTTGTGGGAGAGAACTATGGCTACACCTTC
TRBV30	.	TRBJ1-3	.	CAWSVWTDGNTIYF	TGTGCCTGGAGTGTGTGGACAGATGGAAACACCATATATTTT
TRBV7-2	.	TRBJ2-7	.	CASSLRSERPYEQYF	TGTGCCAGCAGCTTACGTTCGGAGAGACCCTACGAGCAGTACTTC
TRBV27	.	TRBJ1-2	TRBD1	CASSRRQGHYGYTF	TGTGCCAGCAGTCGCCGACAGGGACACTATGGCTACACCTTC
TRBV27	.	TRBJ2-1	.	CASSLSWGYEQFF	TGTGCCAGCAGTTTATCGTGGGGCTATGAGCAGTTCTTC
TRBV27	.	TRBJ2-7	.	CASSFSGYHEQYF	TGTGCCAGCAGTTTTTCAGGGTACCACGAGCAGTACTTC
TRBV5-5	once	TRBJ2-1	TRBD2	CASNSFGGSSYNEQFF	TGTGCCAGCAATTCGTTCGGGGGGAGCTCCTACAATGAGCAGTTCTTC
TRBV5-4	.	TRBJ2-7	.	CASSPSPIRDEQYF	TGTGCCAGCAGCCCCTCCCCCATCAGGGACGAGCAGTACTTC